This T cell receptor (beta chain) was recorded in a study of patients and donors after allogeneic stem cell transplantation. CDR1 is SGDLS and CDR2 is YYNGEE in the germline V gene. There are 13 residues in the CDR3. V lost 3 bases to trimming and J lost 1 base, with 7 bases between them. TCRdb independently ran MiXCR on the RT-PCR reads; one entry per CDR3 protein. This table holds about 74,000 distinct CDR3 sequences, 26% found once. This clonotype was counted between two and nine times. The receptor's source is a human donor who was either an allogeneic HSCT recipient or a stem cell or donor lymphocyte infusion donor (not recorded which). It is not recorded whose cells these are; they may come from a transplant donor. Source material: blood, either unsorted or a sorted T cell fraction (not recorded which). The chain uses TRBV9 and TRBJ1-1; no firm D call. The CDR3 DNA reads TGTGCCAGCAGCGCTTCAGGGAACACTGAAGCTTTCTTT. The encoded protein is CASSASGNTEAFF.